One and the same sample provided the 27 T cell receptor beta chains below, sequenced in a study of breast tumors, draining lymph nodes, adjacent tissues. TCRdb recomputed calls from the multiplex PCR reads with MiXCR, one row per CDR3 protein. The sample gives 150,000 to 200,000 distinct CDR3 sequences, more than 25% of which show up once; around 4% is in the top ten. Breast cancer patients provided tissue from their axillary draining lymph nodes. The sequencing input was axillary lymph node tissue. The source is a female donor with breast cancer. Some clones in this sample may be carry-over from other donors' samples.

V gene TRBV18 combines with J gene TRBJ2-3; D remains ambiguous. The germline V gene has CDR1 KGHSH and CDR2 LQKENI. The CDR3 totals 18 residues. Trimming removed 0 bases at V and 0 bases at J, with 16 bases between. CDR3 sequence: CASSPPLSPGSSTDTQYF. CDR3 in DNA: TGTGCCAGCTCACCACCTCTATCGCCCGGGTCTAGCACAGATACGCAGTATTTT.

Of note for this clonotype: The junction and the germline gene differ at one end; a read error may be behind it. This chain uses TRBV3-1 with TRBJ2-6; no definite D call. CDR1 is LGHDT, CDR2 YNNKEL, per germline (reference sequence). The CDR3 runs 8 residues. The CDR3 DNA sequence: TGCGCCAGCAGCCTCCGGACTTTC. Protein: CASSLRTF.

This clonotype was counted many times. The chain uses TRBV19 and TRBJ1-6; the D gene is possibly TRBD1 (5 bases). V was trimmed by 6 bases and J by 8 bases, leaving 20 bases between them. Germline CDR1 LNHDA, CDR2 SQIVND (reference sequence). The CDR3 is 16 residues long. CDR3 in amino acids: CASRILRGRRHSPLHF. The DNA for the CDR3 is TGTGCCAGTAGGATACTGAGGGGTCGCCGTCATTCACCCCTCCACTTT.

V and J are TRBV15 and TRBJ2-2; D may be TRBD2 (6 bases). The CDR3 extends over 15 amino acids. CDR1 and CDR2 (germline): LNHNV, YYDKDF (reference sequence). Trimming removed 3 bases at V and 7 bases at J, with 15 bases between. This chain's CDR3 is CATSSGRLRDGELFF. The CDR3 nucleotides read TGTGCCACCAGCAGTGGGAGGCTACGTGACGGGGAGCTGTTTTTT.

Details on this clonotype: This is likely a read error, given that the CDR3 carries no conserved phenylalanine or tryptophan at its end. Written as DNA, the CDR3 is TGCAGTGCTGGTTTGGGAGGGACCCAGTACCTC. It codes for CSAGLGGTQYL. The V gene is TRBV20-1, the J gene TRBJ2-5, with D perhaps TRBD2 (6 bases). The germline CDR1 and CDR2 sequences are DFQATT and SNEGSKA (reference sequence). This CDR3 is 11 amino acids long. The V gene lost 5 bases and the J gene lost 7 bases, with 11 bases spanning the gap.

This clonotype has ten or more counts. The chain employs TRBV7-3 and TRBJ2-3, with TRBD2 identical over 9 bases. CDR3 length: 15 residues. The V gene's germline CDR1 is SGHTA and CDR2 FQGTGA. V lost 2 bases to trimming and J lost 5 bases; unmatched junction nucleotides: 5. The CDR3: CASSLAGGPIDTQYF. The CDR3 nucleotides read TGTGCCAGCAGCTTAGCGGGAGGGCCGATAGATACGCAGTATTTT.

The chain joins TRBV18 to TRBJ2-1, with TRBD1 matching over 9 bases. The length of the CDR3 is 15 residues. Trimming at V came to 0 bases and at J to 6 bases, leaving 3 bases not matched to a gene. Germline V CDR1 and CDR2: KGHSH, LQKENI. CDR3 nucleotides: TGTGCCAGCTCACCACCGGGACAGGGCATCAATGAGCAGTTCTTC. Amino acids: CASSPPGQGINEQFF.

For this clonotype: A much more abundant neighbour one base away suggests this may be a read error. It is unclear where the CDR3 begins or ends on the DNA, so no DNA is shown, and the CDR3 is as TCRdb lists it. The V and J genes are TRBV7-7 and TRBJ2-5; TRBD2, the table's D call, was not compared with the DNA. Per the germline V gene, CDR1 is SSHAT and CDR2 is FNYEAQ (reference sequence). With termini counted, the CDR3 has 15 amino acids. The CDR3 spells CASSRSTVAGGTQHF.

The table lists this clonotype with a few counts. The chain recombines TRBV4-1 with TRBJ1-1; perhaps TRBD1 as D (5 bases). The CDR3 has 15 amino acids. Trimming removed 4 bases at V and 1 base at J, with 13 bases between. The V gene's germline CDR1 is MGHRA and CDR2 YSYEKL. This CDR3 is CASSPVRQGNTEAFF. In DNA form, the CDR3 reads TGCGCCAGCAGCCCCGTTCGGCAGGGGAACACTGAAGCTTTCTTT.

Comments on this clonotype: A single base separates this from a much larger clone, so it may be a read error. Likely a read error: the CDR3 ends without its conserved phenylalanine or tryptophan. The chain uses TRBV9 and TRBJ2-5; D could derive from TRBD1 or TRBD2 (5 bases each). The CDR3 consists of 13 residues. The germline V gene has CDR1 SGDLS and CDR2 YYNGEE. Trimming left V 3 bases short and J 1 base short, with 7 bases between. CDR3 sequence (DNA): TGTGCCAGCAGCGCGGGGCCCCAAGAGACCCAGTACTCC. Translating gives CASSAGPQETQYS.

This clonotype was detected many times. The genes are TRBV19 and TRBJ1-5; TRBD1 might be the D (5 bases). With 5 bases removed from V and 3 bases from J, the gap between germline ends came to 14 bases. This CDR3 is 15 amino acids long. The germline CDR1 and CDR2 sequences are LNHDA and SQIVND (reference sequence). The CDR3 sequence: CASSRTDSTNQPQHF. CDR3 DNA: TGTGCCAGTAGTCGAACTGACAGTACCAATCAGCCCCAGCATTTT.

This clonotype was detected many times. In nucleotides, the CDR3 is TGCGCCAGCACCACTGAGGGTCTAGCGGGGGGGTACCAAGAGACCCAGTACTTC. Amino acids: CASTTEGLAGGYQETQYF. This sequence joins TRBV5-1 and TRBJ2-5; 12 bases line up with TRBD2. Germline-derived CDR1 and CDR2 are SGHRS and YFSETQ. V was clipped by 6 bases and J by 0 bases; unmatched bases: 12. This CDR3 spans 18 amino acids. The full variable domain, with the rest looked up from reference TRBV5-1 and TRBJ2-5, is KAGVTQTPRYLIKTRGQQVTLSCSPISGHRSVSWYQQTPGQGLQFLFEYFSETQRNKGNFPGRFSGRQFSNSRSEMNVSTLELGDSALYLCASTTEGLAGGYQETQYFGPGTRLLVL.

This clonotype has a handful of counts. A read error may be the cause here, since a much bigger clone is one base away. This is likely a read error, given that the CDR3 carries no conserved phenylalanine or tryptophan at its end. The rearrangement joins TRBV7-9 to TRBJ2-5; 9 nucleotides line up with TRBD1. This CDR3 has 14 residues. The germline gives CDR1 SEHNR, CDR2 FQNEAQ (reference sequence). The ends lost 8 bases at V and 5 bases at J; junction bases unmatched: 9. The CDR3 reads CASGPDRGRETQYL. For the CDR3, the DNA is TGTGCCAGCGGCCCGGACAGGGGTCGGGAGACCCAGTACCTC.

In DNA form, the CDR3 reads TGTGCCAGCTCACCACCCGGACTAGCGGGAGGGCCCGGGGAGCTGTTTTTT. Translated: CASSPPGLAGGPGELFF. The gene calls are TRBV18 and TRBJ2-2; 15 nucleotides align to TRBD2. The germline CDR1 and CDR2 sequences are KGHSH and LQKENI. The CDR3 contains 17 residues. V gave up 0 bases and J gave up 6 bases; unmatched junction bases: 2.

This clonotype was seen ten or more times. V and J are TRBV20-1 and TRBJ2-1; the match to TRBD2 covers 10 bases. With V trimmed by 6 bases and J by 3 bases, 8 bases remained unmatched. Germline-derived CDR1 and CDR2 are DFQATT and SNEGSKA (reference sequence). This CDR3 is built from 15 residues. CDR3 bases: TGCAGTGCGATTTATAGCGGGGGGTACTACAATGAGCAGTTCTTC. This sequence encodes CSAIYSGGYYNEQFF.

V gene TRBV29-1 combines with J gene TRBJ1-2, with D possibly matching TRBD1 (6 bases). This CDR3 has 13 amino acids. V lost 5 bases to trimming and J lost 8 bases, with 18 bases between them. Germline CDR1 reads SQVTM; CDR2 reads ANQGSEA. CDR3 bases: TGCAGCGTTCCCGGAAAGGGGGTTGGCGGCTACACCTTC. As protein: CSVPGKGVGGYTF.

J is TRBJ1-1 and V is TRBV5-5; 8 positions match TRBD1. V lost 1 base and J lost 6; bases outside the gene matches: 8. Germline V gene data show CDR1 as SGHKS and CDR2 as YYEKEE (reference sequence). The CDR3 contains 15 residues. CDR3 sequence (DNA): TGTGCCAGCAGCTTGCAGGGGGCGCTTGAGGCTGAAGCTTTCTTT. It yields the protein CASSLQGALEAEAFF. Combining the CDR3 with reference TRBV5-5 and TRBJ1-1 gives the whole variable domain DAGVTQSPTHLIKTRGQQVTLRCSPISGHKSVSWYQQVLGQGPQFIFQYYEKEERGRGNFPDRFSARQFPNYSSELNVNALLLGDSALYLCASSLQGALEAEAFFGQGTRLTVV.

This clonotype was detected once. The chain uses TRBV25-1 and TRBJ1-2; possibly TRBD1 for D (6 bases). V gave up 5 bases and J gave up 5 bases, with 12 bases separating them. CDR1 is MGHDK and CDR2 is SYGVNS in the germline V gene. The CDR3 covers 13 residues. Here the CDR3 DNA reads TGTGCCAGCAGTACGACAGGAAGATATGGCTACACCTTC. Its protein product is CASSTTGRYGYTF.

This clonotype was seen ten or more times. V gene TRBV4-3 combines with J gene TRBJ2-7; 9 bases line up with TRBD2. This CDR3 has 17 residues. V shed 0 bases, J shed 1 base, and the junction held 7 bases outside the gene matches. The germline V gene has CDR1 LGHNA and CDR2 YSLEER. The CDR3 region has the DNA TGCGCCAGCAGCCAAGATTTAGCGGGAGCCCCTTCCTACGAGCAGTACTTC. Protein: CASSQDLAGAPSYEQYF.

This clonotype showed up just a few times. This rearrangement joins TRBV4-2 to TRBJ1-1; 8 positions match TRBD1. This CDR3 is 15 amino acids long. J was trimmed by 4 bases and V by 4 bases; bases with no gene match: 8. CDR1 LGHNA and CDR2 YNFKEQ come from the germline V gene. The CDR3 DNA reads as TGTGCCAGCAGCCCTAGGACAGGGTCGGGCACTGAAGCTTTCTTT. It is translated as CASSPRTGSGTEAFF.

V is TRBV20-1 and J is TRBJ2-5; 10 bases are shared with TRBD2. The CDR3 is 17 residues long. The junction had 23 bases not matched to a gene; V was cut back by 8 bases and J by 8 bases. The germline CDR1 and CDR2 sequences are DFQATT and SNEGSKA (reference sequence). The CDR3 DNA reads TGCAGTACTGGCAGAACCGGGACTAGCGCGGGGGTCAGTACCCAGTACTTC. Translation: CSTGRTGTSAGVSTQYF.

This chain links TRBV12-3 or TRBV12-4 with TRBJ1-5; possibly TRBD1 for D (6 bases). This CDR3 is 15 amino acids long. The V end lost 6 bases, the J end lost 4 bases, and 16 bases lay between the germline ends. The chain's CDR3 is CASSHEGGVNQPQHF. The CDR3 DNA is TGTGCCAGCAGCCATGAGGGGGGGGTGAATCAGCCCCAGCATTTT.

On this clonotype: A much bigger clone sits one base away, suggesting this may be a read error. The chain is built from TRBV24-1 and TRBJ1-2; D is possibly TRBD1 (5 bases). This CDR3 spans 14 amino acids. From germline, CDR1 is KGHDR and CDR2 SFDVKD. This CDR3 is CAASGAGPNYGHTF. The CDR3 region has the DNA TGTGCCGCCTCTGGGGCAGGGCCAAACTATGGCCACACCTTC.

Note on this clonotype: Just one base apart from a much larger clone, this may be a read error. The chain carries TRBV6-1 and TRBJ2-1, with TRBD2 matching 7 bases. The V gene end was trimmed by 6 bases and the J gene end by 7 bases; junction bases not matched to a gene: 9. Germline V gene data show CDR1 as MNHNS and CDR2 as SASEGT. CDR3 length: 14 amino acids. The CDR3 loop is CASRRSGVMNEQFF. In nucleotides, the CDR3 is TGTGCCAGCAGGCGCAGCGGGGTGATGAATGAGCAGTTCTTC.

This clonotype appeared many times. DNA for the CDR3: TGTGCCAGCAGCTCCTTTCGACAGGGGGACGGGGAGCTGTTTTTT. Translation: CASSSFRQGDGELFF. The chain joins TRBV7-6 to TRBJ2-2; 9 bases match TRBD1. Germline assignment: CDR1 SGHVS and CDR2 FNYEAQ. The CDR3 has 15 residues. V lost 4 bases to trimming and J lost 7 bases; unmatched junction nucleotides: 7.

This clonotype was seen a handful of times. At one end the junction does not follow the germline gene, possibly because of a read error. The chain couples TRBV7-3 to TRBJ1-1; possibly TRBD1 for D (6 bases). Germline CDR1 and CDR2: SGHTA and FQGTGA. The CDR3 is 13 amino acids. The CDR3 bases are TGTGCCAGCAGCTTCGGACAGAACGCTGAAGCTTTCTTT. Residues: CASSFGQNAEAFF.

This clonotype was detected ten times or more. The rearrangement links TRBV6-2 or TRBV6-3 to TRBJ1-5; 8 positions agree with TRBD1. Germline V lookup: CDR1 MNHEY, CDR2 SVGEGT. The CDR3 extends over 14 amino acids. Trimming took 8 bases from V and 6 from J; bases not matched to a gene: 9. The CDR3 loop is CASRTGGRVQPQHF. CDR3 nucleotides: TGTGCCAGCCGAACAGGGGGGAGGGTTCAGCCCCAGCATTTT.